The sequence of this TCR beta chain was determined in a study of CD8 T cells in ankylosing spondylitis. Whole-study results and caveats: The authors found the disease-linked clones to be CD8+ and relatively rare in peripheral blood. A TCR beta motif of 7 or 8 highly homologous variants appeared characteristic of ankylosing spondylitis blood.

This clonotype has a count of ten or more. The antigen remains unidentified. This CDR3 region has 15 residues. Deletions cut 3 bases from V and 4 bases from J, with 15 bases between. In germline, CDR1 is KGHSH, CDR2 LQKENI. Each CDR3 protein is one row after TCRdb ran MiXCR on the 5' RACE reads. The profile shows some 38,000 distinct CDR3 sequences, over 9% of them singletons. The receptor was derived from a male donor with ankylosing spondylitis or in good health (not recorded which). The sequencing input was blood, either unsorted or a sorted T cell fraction (not recorded which). The rearrangement joins TRBV18 to TRBJ1-1, with a weak D call TRBD1 (5 bases). The CDR3 protein is CASSPDLQGSTEAFF. CDR3 DNA: TGTGCCAGCTCACCTGACCTCCAGGGCTCCACTGAAGCTTTCTTT.